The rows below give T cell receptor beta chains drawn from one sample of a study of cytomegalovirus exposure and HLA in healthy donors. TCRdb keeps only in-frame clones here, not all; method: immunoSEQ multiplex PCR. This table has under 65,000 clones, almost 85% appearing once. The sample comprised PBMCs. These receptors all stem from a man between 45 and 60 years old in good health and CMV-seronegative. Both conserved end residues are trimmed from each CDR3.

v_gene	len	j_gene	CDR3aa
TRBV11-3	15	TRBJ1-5	ASSLDVCGEHNQPQH
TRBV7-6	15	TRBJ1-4	ASSLAGTVRTNEKLF
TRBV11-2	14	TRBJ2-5	ASSLMRTSGVSGQY
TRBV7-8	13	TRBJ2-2	ASSLAVSNTGELF
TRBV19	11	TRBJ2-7	ASSRGQGYEQY
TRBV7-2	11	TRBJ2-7	ASSNWDRYEQY
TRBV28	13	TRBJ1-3	ASSSAGQSGNTIY
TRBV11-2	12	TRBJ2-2	ASKLSRNTGELF
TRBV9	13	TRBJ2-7	ASSVGTSGFYEQY
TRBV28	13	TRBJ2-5	ASSLARGSQETQY
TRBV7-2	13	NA	ASSPHRDSPYEQY
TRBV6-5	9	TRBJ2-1	ASKRYNEQF
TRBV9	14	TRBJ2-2	ASSVAAASSTGELF
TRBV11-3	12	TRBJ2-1	ASSLDGPRGEQF
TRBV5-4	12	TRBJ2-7	ASRSTGQGAEQY
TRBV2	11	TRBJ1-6	ASSESGWYSTY
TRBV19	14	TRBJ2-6	ASSHQGATGANVLT
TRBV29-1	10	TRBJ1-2	SVDREVYGYT
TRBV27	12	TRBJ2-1	ASSLSGEYNEQF
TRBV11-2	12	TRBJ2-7	ASSLGDSSYEQY
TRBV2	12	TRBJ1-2	ASSNWDRGSGYT
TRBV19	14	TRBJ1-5	ASSRGTDNSNQPQH
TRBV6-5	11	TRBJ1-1	ASSFRLNTEAF
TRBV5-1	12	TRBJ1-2	ASSLTGDSRGYT
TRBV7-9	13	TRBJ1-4	ASSLNRGTAEKLF
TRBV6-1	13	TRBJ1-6	ASNGPGQGDSPLH
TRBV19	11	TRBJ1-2	ASSISGAYGYT
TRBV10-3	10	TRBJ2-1	ATRDYNNEQF
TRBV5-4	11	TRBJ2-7	ASSRTGTYEQY
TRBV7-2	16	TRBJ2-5	ASSLKDLRRGGQETQY
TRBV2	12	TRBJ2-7	ASSRTGGGVEQY